The clone carrying this T cell receptor beta chain has a handful of counts. Sequencing used immunoSEQ multiplex PCR; TCRdb keeps in-frame clones, though not all of them. The sample carries about 80,000 clones, around 90% recorded once. These data belong to a study of technical replicates of blood from several donors. The CDR3 consists of 12 residues. Germline V lookup: CDR1 SEHNR, CDR2 FQNEAQ (reference sequence). The V end was cut by 5 bases, the J end by 5 bases, with 7 bases between. The clonotype was recovered from a human donor in good health. The chain carries TRBV7-9 and TRBJ1-5, with D uncertain. Sequencing was performed on T cells isolated from PBMCs. CDR3 protein: CASSREHQPQHF. For the CDR3, the DNA is TGTGCCAGCAGCCGGGAGCATCAGCCCCAGCATTTT.